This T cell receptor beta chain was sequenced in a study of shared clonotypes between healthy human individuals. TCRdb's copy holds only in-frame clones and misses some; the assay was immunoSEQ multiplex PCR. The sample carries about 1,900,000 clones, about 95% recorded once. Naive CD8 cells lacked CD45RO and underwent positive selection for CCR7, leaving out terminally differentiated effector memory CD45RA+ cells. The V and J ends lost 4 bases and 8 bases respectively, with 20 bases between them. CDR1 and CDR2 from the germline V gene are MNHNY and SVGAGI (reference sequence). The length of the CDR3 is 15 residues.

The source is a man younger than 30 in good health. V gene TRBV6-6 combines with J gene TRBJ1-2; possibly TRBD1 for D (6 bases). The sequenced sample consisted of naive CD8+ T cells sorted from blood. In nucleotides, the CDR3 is TGTGCCAGCAGTTTTGGGGACGGGACAAAAAGAGGCTACACCTTC. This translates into CASSFGDGTKRGYTF.